These 3 T cell receptor beta chains came from one sample sequenced in a study of T cells in Graves' hyperthyroidism and ophthalmopathy. RNA transcripts were the template for amplifying TCR beta CDR3 regions. The HTBI primer set drove a first-round RT-PCR of the TCR CDR3. TCRdb fed the multiplex PCR reads into MiXCR, producing one record per CDR3 protein. The sample lists roughly 750,000 distinct CDR3 sequences; 16% were seen once. Sequencing was done on a sample of blood. The receptors were sampled from a man younger than 35 with Graves' hyperthyroidism.

J is TRBJ2-2 and V is TRBV6-1; 8 bases fit TRBD1. Germline V CDR1 and CDR2: MNHNS, SASEGT. This CDR3 is 17 amino acids long. V gave up 7 bases and J gave up 1 base; unmatched junction bases: 11. This CDR3 reads CASIALPGQENTGELFF. CDR3 DNA sequence: TGTGCCAGCATCGCACTCCCGGGACAGGAGAACACCGGGGAGCTGTTTTTT.

This clonotype appeared many times. CDR3 region: CASSFGTANEAFF. CDR3 sequence (DNA): TGTGCCAGCAGCTTCGGGACGGCGAATGAAGCTTTCTTT. V usage is TRBV6-1 and J usage is TRBJ1-1; possible D gene TRBD1, 5 bases. Per germline, CDR1 MNHNS and CDR2 SASEGT. The V end lost 6 bases, the J end lost 7 bases, and 15 bases lay between the germline ends. The CDR3 is 13 residues long.

V gene TRBV7-2 combines with J gene TRBJ1-5; 9 positions match TRBD1. Germline V gene data show CDR1 as SGHTA and CDR2 as FQGNSA. V shed 5 bases and J 7 bases; nucleotides not matched to a gene: 9. There are 15 residues in the CDR3. CDR3 amino acids: CASSPYRGLLQPQHF. DNA for the CDR3: TGTGCCAGCAGCCCGTACAGGGGGCTCTTACAGCCCCAGCATTTT.